This T cell receptor beta chain was sequenced in a study of human T cells and chemical hapten exposure. From germline, CDR1 is SGHRS and CDR2 YFSETQ. This CDR3 spans 15 amino acids. V lost 0 bases, J lost 0 bases, and 3 bases stayed unmatched. The sample's time point: pre-sensitization, week 0. Noted treatment: therapeutic diphenylcyclopropenone sensitization with weekly scalp DPC. The study drew its donors from alopecia patients who were 18 to 70 years old and suitable for DPC. The library attached unique molecular identifiers to individual cDNA molecules. TCRdb used MiXCR to reprocess the RACE reads, holding one entry per CDR3 protein. The sample carries fewer than 300,000 distinct CDR3 sequences, about 9% recorded once. The sample holds a few counts of this clonotype.

The specimen was whole blood, collected in connection with sensitization to the hapten diphenylcyclopropenone (DPC). J is TRBJ2-7 and V is TRBV5-1; TRBD1 matches 7 bases. The receptor comes from a woman aged 35 to 49 with alopecia areata. Some clones in this sample may be carry-over from other donors' samples. CDR3 in DNA: TGCGCCAGCAGCTTGGTCGGGACAGTCTCCTACGAGCAGTACTTC. Translation: CASSLVGTVSYEQYF.